Below are 5 T cell receptor beta chains sequenced from a single sample in a study of blood T cells in healthy people across ages. Through a sample-barcoded 5' primer and a J-beta primer mix, a second PCR was run for about 7 to 12 cycles. TCRdb reprocessed the 5' RACE reads with MiXCR, giving one entry per CDR3 protein. The sample comprises roughly 2 million distinct CDR3 sequences, approximately 50% of which are singletons, and more than 2% rests with the top ten. Input material: blood. The receptor set was obtained from a woman in her thirties or forties in good health.

This clonotype was found a few times. This rearrangement joins TRBV7-2 to TRBJ2-1; 9 bases fit TRBD2. V gave up 5 bases and J gave up 4 bases; unmatched junction bases: 6. The V gene's germline CDR1 is SGHTA and CDR2 FQGNSA. CDR3 length: 15 amino acids. Here the CDR3 DNA reads TGTGCCAGCAGCCGCGGGGGGGCAGGGTACAATGAGCAGTTCTTC. Protein sequence: CASSRGGAGYNEQFF.

Details on this clonotype: Germline and junction disagree at one end, which may indicate a read error. The CDR3 sequence: CASSLRDRGVNEQFF. The CDR3 region has the DNA TGTGCCAGCAGTTTAAGGGACAGGGGGGTCAATGAGCAGTTCTTC. V usage is TRBV7-3 and J usage is TRBJ2-1; 11 bases map to TRBD1. Germline lookup yields CDR1 SGHTA and CDR2 FQGTGA. The CDR3 is made up of 15 amino acids.

CDR3 sequence (DNA): TGTGCCAGCAGTTATGGTCCAGGGAAATACGAGCAGTACTTC. The encoded protein is CASSYGPGKYEQYF. The rearrangement uses TRBV6-5 and TRBJ2-7; D might be TRBD1 (5 bases). Trimming pared 3 bases from V and 4 bases from J, leaving 13 bases between. Germline loops: CDR1 MNHEY, CDR2 SVGAGI. The CDR3 is made up of 14 amino acids.

The rearrangement joins TRBV10-2 to TRBJ1-1, with D hard to call. V was trimmed by 5 bases and J by 3 bases, leaving 16 bases between them. CDR1 and CDR2 from the germline V gene are WSHSY and SAAADI. The CDR3 totals 15 residues. The CDR3 sequence: CASSPGRAVYTEAFF. CDR3 coding DNA: TGCGCCAGCAGTCCTGGCCGGGCAGTTTACACTGAAGCTTTCTTT.

The V gene is TRBV11-1, the J gene TRBJ2-3; D is possibly TRBD2 (5 bases). Trimming cost V 10 bases and J 3 bases, with 14 bases left between them. CDR3 size: 13 residues. Germline assignment: CDR1 SGHAT and CDR2 FQDESV (reference sequence). The CDR3 is CATHGVMTDTQYF. The DNA of the CDR3 is TGTGCCACGCACGGGGTCATGACAGATACGCAGTATTTT. The full variable domain, its missing parts supplied by reference TRBV11-1 and TRBJ2-3, is EAEVAQSPRYKITEKSQAVAFWCDPISGHATLYWYRQILGQGPELLVQFQDESVVDDSQLPKDRFSAERLKGVDSTLKIQPAELGDSAMYLCATHGVMTDTQYFGPGTRLTVL.